This is a list of T cell receptor beta chains from one sample in a study of identical twins. TCRdb used MiXCR to reprocess the 5' RACE reads, holding one entry per CDR3 protein. The table shows approximately 600,000 distinct CDR3 sequences, with nearly 10% occurring only once. The same sample was also used in a study of yellow fever vaccine responses in identical twins.

Sequencing was performed on PBMCs. These TCRs come from a woman aged 18-29 years in good health. CDR3s include the opening cysteine and the closing phenylalanine or tryptophan. Fields, in order: CDR3 protein, CDR3 DNA, clone size, V gene, D gene, CDR3 length, J gene. A D gene is named only where the DNA matches it firmly. Size is stated for part of the rows, as once, few or many counts, or as a class when the clone is expanded.

CASSLTWQGALTDTQYF TGTGCCAGCAGCCTAACTTGGCAGGGGGCCCTCACAGATACGCAGTATTTT few TRBV3-1 TRBD1 17 TRBJ2-3
CASSYTSGGALVNEQFF TGTGCCAGCAGTTACACTAGCGGGGGGGCCTTGGTGAATGAGCAGTTCTTC . TRBV12-3/TRBV12-4 TRBD2 17 TRBJ2-1
CASSLRGQSISSSYNEQFF TGTGCCAGCAGCTTACGGGGACAGAGTATATCGAGCTCCTACAATGAGCAGTTCTTC . TRBV11-2 TRBD1 19 TRBJ2-1
CASSPQTSGVTDTQYF TGCGCCAGCAGCCCCCAAACTAGCGGGGTAACAGATACGCAGTATTTT many TRBV5-1 TRBD2 16 TRBJ2-3
CASRGKYSYEQYF TGTGCCAGCAGGGGAAAATACTCCTACGAGCAGTACTTC . TRBV12-3/TRBV12-4 . 13 TRBJ2-7
CSVTAGTERSF TGCAGCGTTACGGCCGGGACAGAAAGAAGTTTT many TRBV29-1 TRBD1 11 TRBJ2-3
CSVAPRGADTQYF TGCAGCGTTGCCCCCAGGGGCGCAGATACGCAGTATTTT many TRBV29-1 . 13 TRBJ2-3
CASSLSRVAGELFF TGTGCCAGCAGCTTGTCCAGGGTGGCCGGGGAGCTGTTTTTT many TRBV5-5 . 14 TRBJ2-2
CASSARDRPSYEQYF TGTGCCAGCAGCGCTCGGGACAGGCCCTCCTACGAGCAGTACTTC few TRBV14 TRBD1 15 TRBJ2-7
CASSLDGANVLTF TGTGCCAGCTCACTCGACGGGGCCAACGTCCTGACTTTC many TRBV18 . 13 TRBJ2-6
CGRVFASTDTQYF TGTGGGCGGGTTTTTGCTAGCACAGATACGCAGTATTTT few TRBV20-1 . 13 TRBJ2-3
CAWSEGGLEAFF TGTGCCTGGAGTGAGGGGGGCCTTGAAGCTTTCTTT few TRBV30 . 12 TRBJ1-1
CASSFLQEGKDEQYF TGTGCCAGCAGCTTCCTCCAGGAAGGTAAAGACGAGCAGTACTTC few TRBV7-9 . 15 TRBJ2-7
CSARVAGTSGQTSSYNEQFF TGCAGTGCTAGAGTAGCCGGGACTAGCGGTCAAACGAGCTCCTACAATGAGCAGTTCTTC many TRBV20-1 TRBD2 20 TRBJ2-1
CASSYSSGFSYNEQFF TGTGCCAGCAGTTACTCGAGCGGGTTCTCCTACAATGAGCAGTTCTTC . TRBV6-5 . 16 TRBJ2-1
CASRTGGASYNEQFF TGTGCCAGCAGGACCGGGGGGGCCTCCTACAATGAGCAGTTCTTC few TRBV6-1 TRBD2 15 TRBJ2-1
CASSRRGPQETQYF TGTGCCAGCAGCCGCCGGGGCCCGCAAGAGACCCAGTACTTC . TRBV3-1 . 14 TRBJ2-5
CSVELAGEVHEQYF TGCAGCGTTGAACTAGCGGGAGAGGTCCACGAGCAGTACTTC many TRBV29-1 TRBD2 14 TRBJ2-7
CASSPGQSNTDTQYF TGTGCCAGCAGTCCGGGACAGTCTAACACAGATACGCAGTATTTT many TRBV7-9 TRBD1 15 TRBJ2-3
CASSPYSRSGGEQYF TGTGCCAGCAGCCCCTACTCCAGGTCCGGTGGAGAGCAGTACTTC many TRBV11-2 . 15 TRBJ2-7
CSARPSGQNIQYF TGCAGTGCTCGACCCAGCGGCCAAAACATTCAGTACTTC few TRBV20-1 . 13 TRBJ2-4
CASSWGDGSTEAFF TGCGCCAGCAGCTGGGGAGATGGGTCCACTGAAGCTTTCTTT many TRBV5-1 . 14 TRBJ1-1
CASSYSGSNTQYF TGTGCCAGCAGTTACTCGGGTAGTAATACGCAGTATTTT . TRBV6-5 . 13 TRBJ2-3
CSPRKGGGEWEQFF TGCAGTCCCCGGAAGGGCGGGGGGGAATGGGAGCAGTTCTTC many TRBV20-1 TRBD2 14 TRBJ2-1
CASARRPYSNQPQHF TGTGCCAGTGCCCGGCGCCCTTATAGCAATCAGCCCCAGCATTTT many TRBV19 . 15 TRBJ1-5
CASYDNTGELFF TGTGCCAGCTACGATAACACCGGGGAGCTGTTTTTT many TRBV6-2/TRBV6-3 . 12 TRBJ2-2
CASRNILDRGNEQYF TGCGCCAGCAGAAATATACTGGACAGGGGGAACGAGCAGTACTTC few TRBV5-1 TRBD1 15 TRBJ2-7
CASSLGQGASSGANVLTF TGCGCCAGCAGCTTGGGACAGGGGGCCAGCTCTGGGGCCAACGTCCTGACTTTC few TRBV5-1 TRBD1 18 TRBJ2-6
CASRLKQGSYEQYF TGTGCCAGCAGATTGAAACAGGGATCCTACGAGCAGTACTTC . TRBV14 . 14 TRBJ2-7
CASSQDRLADHTGELFF TGTGCCAGCAGCCAAGATCGTTTAGCGGACCACACCGGGGAGCTGTTTTTT . TRBV14 . 17 TRBJ2-2
CSVVRGEQYF TGCAGCGTTGTCAGGGGCGAGCAGTACTTC few TRBV29-1 . 10 TRBJ2-7
CASSQVDPSNQPQHF TGTGCCAGCAGCCAAGTCGATCCTAGCAATCAGCCCCAGCATTTT many TRBV4-2 . 15 TRBJ1-5
CASSRRHPRESYEQYF TGTGCCAGCAGCCGCAGACATCCCAGGGAATCCTACGAGCAGTACTTC many TRBV3-1 . 16 TRBJ2-7
CASSFGDRGLEGYTF TGTGCCAGCAGTTTCGGGGACAGGGGTTTGGAGGGCTACACCTTC many TRBV12-3/TRBV12-4 TRBD1 15 TRBJ1-2
CSVEGGTGGNTGELFF TGCAGCGTTGAAGGGGGGACAGGGGGCAACACCGGGGAGCTGTTTTTT few TRBV29-1 TRBD1 16 TRBJ2-2
CASSYFMGVTDTQYF TGTGCCAGCAGTTACTTCATGGGTGTCACAGATACGCAGTATTTT few TRBV6-5 . 15 TRBJ2-3
CASSPGMRTEAFF TGTGCCAGCAGCCCTGGCATGAGGACTGAAGCTTTCTTT few TRBV12-3/TRBV12-4 . 13 TRBJ1-1
CASTGQGSYEQYF TGTGCCAGCACGGGACAGGGTTCCTACGAGCAGTACTTC few TRBV12-3/TRBV12-4 TRBD1 13 TRBJ2-7
CASSFPIAGYTDTQYF TGTGCCAGCAGCTTTCCAATAGCGGGGTACACAGATACGCAGTATTTT many TRBV5-6 TRBD2 16 TRBJ2-3
CASSEASVLSYEQYF TGTGCCAGCAGTGAAGCTAGCGTCCTCTCCTACGAGCAGTACTTC . TRBV2 . 15 TRBJ2-7
CASRPGQGVGYEQYF TGTGCCAGCAGACCCGGACAGGGGGTGGGCTACGAGCAGTACTTC many TRBV6-1 TRBD1 15 TRBJ2-7
CASSLEYPASVSQVGGEQFF TGTGCCAGCAGCTTAGAATACCCGGCTAGCGTGTCTCAGGTTGGGGGTGAGCAGTTCTTC few TRBV7-6 . 20 TRBJ2-1
CASSTSGTQETQYF TGTGCCAGCAGTACTAGCGGTACCCAAGAGACCCAGTACTTC few TRBV7-8 TRBD2 14 TRBJ2-5
CSATPWGRVQDEQYF TGCAGTGCTACCCCCTGGGGACGGGTGCAGGACGAGCAGTACTTC . TRBV20-1 . 15 TRBJ2-7
CASRTSRGGDTQYF TGTGCCAGCAGGACCTCGCGGGGTGGAGATACGCAGTATTTT many TRBV12-3/TRBV12-4 . 14 TRBJ2-3
CASSRADRESYNEQFF TGCGCCAGCAGCCGAGCGGACAGGGAGAGCTACAATGAGCAGTTCTTC few TRBV4-3 TRBD1 16 TRBJ2-1
CASSLGGRSSYEQYF TGCGCCAGCAGCTTGGGGGGGAGAAGCTCCTACGAGCAGTACTTC . TRBV5-1 . 15 TRBJ2-7
CASSSKDPDTQYF TGTGCCAGCAGCTCCAAGGACCCAGATACGCAGTATTTT many TRBV7-3 . 13 TRBJ2-3
CASSRIAGSTYEQYF TGTGCCAGCAGCCGGATAGCGGGAAGCACCTACGAGCAGTACTTC . TRBV7-9 TRBD2 15 TRBJ2-7
CASLRSSGANVLTF TGTGCCAGTTTGCGGAGCTCTGGGGCCAACGTCCTGACTTTC . TRBV3-1 . 14 TRBJ2-6
CASSFTQGTDTQYF TGTGCCAGCAGTTTCACACAGGGTACAGATACGCAGTATTTT many TRBV12-3/TRBV12-4 . 14 TRBJ2-3
CASSERAGGPMNTGELFF TGTGCCAGCAGTGAGAGAGCGGGGGGACCGATGAACACCGGGGAGCTGTTTTTT . TRBV6-1 TRBD2 18 TRBJ2-2
CASQGQETQYF TGTGCCAGTCAGGGGCAAGAGACCCAGTACTTC many TRBV7-9 . 11 TRBJ2-5